These 21 T cell receptor beta chains originate from one sample sequenced in a study of Ad26.COV2.S vaccination and SARS-CoV-2 variants. Treatment meaning: around 19 received Ad26.COV2.S at low or high dose, single or two shots; 5 received placebo; per-sample allocation not given. Material that was analyzed had been drawn on day 63 after the first vaccine or placebo injection. Only in-frame clones appear in the TCRdb table, and some are missing; sequencing was by immunoSEQ multiplex PCR. The sample holds over 400,000 clones, roughly 90% seen once. Specimen: peripheral blood, collected in a trial of Ad26.COV2.S vaccine versus placebo. The receptors shown here come from a person aged 18-65 years who received the Ad26.COV2.S COVID-19 vaccine or a placebo.

This sequence joins TRBV7-6 and TRBJ2-4, with 7 bases matching TRBD2. This CDR3 region has 16 residues. The ends lost 2 bases at V and 3 bases at J; junction bases unmatched: 7. CDR1 is SGHVS and CDR2 is FNYEAQ in the germline V gene. The CDR3 sequence is CASSLYPRGVKNIQYF. CDR3 in DNA: TGTGCCAGCAGCTTATACCCACGGGGGGTCAAAAACATTCAGTACTTC.

V and J are TRBV5-4 and TRBJ2-5, with 7 bases matching TRBD2. V shed 0 bases, J shed 5 bases, and the junction held 4 bases outside the gene matches. In germline, CDR1 is SGHNT, CDR2 YYREEE (reference sequence). This CDR3 has 14 amino acids. The CDR3: CASSLVPGGETQYF. Written as DNA, the CDR3 is TGTGCCAGCAGCTTGGTTCCGGGGGGTGAGACCCAGTACTTC. The whole variable domain, remainder taken from reference TRBV5-4 and TRBJ2-5, is ETGVTQSPTHLIKTRGQQVTLRCSSQSGHNTVSWYQQALGQGPQFIFQYYREEENGRGNFPPRFSGLQFPNYSSELNVNALELDDSALYLCASSLVPGGETQYFGPGTRLLVL.

V gene TRBV5-1 combines with J gene TRBJ2-3; TRBD1 matches 7 bases. Germline V gives CDR1 SGHRS, CDR2 YFSETQ. The junction had 11 bases not matched to a gene; V was cut back by 4 bases and J by 3 bases. This CDR3 has 16 amino acids. CDR3 in amino acids: CASSIQGVRITDTQYF. The CDR3 bases are TGCGCCAGCAGCATTCAGGGGGTAAGGATTACAGATACGCAGTATTTT. Complete variable domain (other parts from reference TRBV5-1 and TRBJ2-3): KAGVTQTPRYLIKTRGQQVTLSCSPISGHRSVSWYQQTPGQGLQFLFEYFSETQRNKGNFPGRFSGRQFSNSRSEMNVSTLELGDSALYLCASSIQGVRITDTQYFGPGTRLTVL.

The rearrangement joins TRBV5-1 to TRBJ1-2; D is unclear. The CDR3 loop spans 14 amino acids. Germline CDR1 reads SGHRS; CDR2 reads YFSETQ. The V end lost 0 bases, the J end lost 6 bases, and 12 bases lay between the germline ends. CDR3 protein: CASSLVPASDGYTF. Written as DNA, the CDR3 is TGCGCCAGCAGCTTGGTACCAGCTTCAGATGGCTACACCTTC.

This clone has a single count. The chain links TRBV4-1 to TRBJ2-5; 8 bases are a match to TRBD2. CDR1 MGHRA and CDR2 YSYEKL come from the germline V gene. V lost 4 bases, J lost 5 bases, and 6 bases stayed unmatched. The CDR3 spans 14 residues. This chain's CDR3 is CASSLGTREETQYF. CDR3 nucleotides: TGCGCCAGCAGCCTCGGGACTAGGGAGGAGACCCAGTACTTC.

The genes are TRBV10-1 and TRBJ2-1; 7 nucleotides line up with TRBD1. Germline trimming cut 10 bases from V and 3 bases from J; bases unmatched to any gene: 12. The germline gives CDR1 WNHNN, CDR2 SYGVQD (reference sequence). The CDR3 loop spans 15 amino acids. The CDR3 sequence is CAIPGRDSRYNEQFF. For the CDR3, the DNA is TGCGCCATCCCGGGCCGGGACAGCCGCTACAATGAGCAGTTCTTC.

The table lists this clone with a few counts. V usage is TRBV5-5 and J usage is TRBJ1-2; D is unclear. Trimming pared 4 bases from V and 7 bases from J, leaving 11 bases between. Per the germline V gene, CDR1 is SGHKS and CDR2 is YYEKEE (reference sequence). The CDR3 spans 12 residues. CDR3 loop: CASSMHGTGYTF. In nucleotides, the CDR3 is TGTGCCAGCAGCATGCATGGAACTGGCTACACCTTC.

The V gene is TRBV11-3, the J gene TRBJ2-5; D possibly corresponds to TRBD1 (5 bases). Germline lookup yields CDR1 SGHNT and CDR2 YENEEA. The CDR3 is 13 residues long. V lost 0 bases to trimming and J lost 4 bases, with 6 bases between them. The CDR3 sequence: CASSLDQGETQYF. The CDR3 DNA sequence: TGTGCCAGCAGCTTAGACCAGGGAGAGACCCAGTACTTC.

V usage is TRBV9 and J usage is TRBJ1-1; tentatively, D is TRBD1 (5 bases). CDR3 length equals 13 residues. The germline V gene encodes CDR1 SGDLS and CDR2 YYNGEE. Deletions cut 3 bases from V and 6 bases from J, with 12 bases between. The CDR3 spells CASSGQGFPEAFF. The DNA for the CDR3 is TGTGCCAGCAGCGGGCAGGGATTCCCTGAAGCTTTCTTT.

This rearrangement joins TRBV28 to TRBJ2-7, with TRBD1 as a possible D gene (5 bases). The V gene lost 1 base and the J gene lost 4 bases, with 20 bases spanning the gap. The length of the CDR3 is 17 residues. Per the germline V gene, CDR1 is MDHEN and CDR2 is SYDVKM. The CDR3 nucleotides read TGTGCCAGCAGTTTATCTACCCAGGGTCCTAATATTTACGAGCAGTACTTC. This codes for CASSLSTQGPNIYEQYF.

The chain couples TRBV14 to TRBJ2-1; 7 bases line up with TRBD1. Per germline, CDR1 SGHDN and CDR2 FVKESK. J gave up 5 bases and V 3 bases, and 4 bases lay outside the gene matches. CDR3 length: 14 amino acids. The CDR3 nucleotides are TGTGCCAGCAGCCAGCCGGGACAGCACAATGAGCAGTTCTTC. Its translation: CASSQPGQHNEQFF.

The J gene is TRBJ2-5, the V gene TRBV2; 7 bases line up with TRBD1. CDR3 length: 14 amino acids. The ends lost 6 bases at V and 4 bases at J; junction bases unmatched: 8. Per the germline V gene, CDR1 is SNHLY and CDR2 is FYNNEI. The CDR3 nucleotides read TGTGCCAGCAGGGATACAGGGGTGTCAGAGACCCAGTACTTC. Translating it yields CASRDTGVSETQYF.

The chain carries TRBV2 and TRBJ1-6; D unresolved. Trimming left V 3 bases short and J 7 bases short, with 7 bases between. The CDR3 consists of 13 residues. CDR1 and CDR2 from the germline V gene are SNHLY and FYNNEI. The CDR3 DNA sequence: TGTGCCAGCAGTGAGACCTCAAATTCACCCCTCCACTTT. This sequence encodes CASSETSNSPLHF.

This clone was observed once. The rearrangement uses TRBV28 and TRBJ1-1, with unresolved D. The CDR3 extends over 12 amino acids. From germline, CDR1 is MDHEN and CDR2 SYDVKM. V gave up 5 bases and J gave up 8 bases, with 12 bases separating them. The CDR3, as DNA: TGTGCCAGCAGTCCAACATGGACCGAAGCTTTCTTT. As protein: CASSPTWTEAFF.

The V and J genes are TRBV14 and TRBJ2-3, with 15 bases that match TRBD2. Losses at the gene ends were 8 bases for V and 7 bases for J; bases not matched to a gene: 7. The CDR3 runs to 15 residues. CDR1 SGHDN and CDR2 FVKESK come from the germline V gene. The CDR3 loop reads CASAAGTSGGNTQYF. The DNA for the CDR3 is TGTGCCAGCGCAGCCGGGACTAGCGGGGGGAATACGCAGTATTTT. The variable domain in full, with the rest retrieved from reference TRBV14 and TRBJ2-3, is EAGVTQFPSHSVIEKGQTVTLRCDPISGHDNLYWYRRVMGKEIKFLLHFVKESKQDESGMPNNRFLAERTGGTYSTLKVQPAELEDSGVYFCASAAGTSGGNTQYFGPGTRLTVL.

The gene calls are TRBV29-1 and TRBJ1-2; D unresolved. CDR1 SQVTM and CDR2 ANQGSEA come from the germline V gene. V was pared by 6 bases and J by 0 bases, with 8 bases between. CDR3 length: 12 residues. The CDR3 DNA reads as TGCAGCGTCGTGAAAGCTAACTATGGCTACACCTTC. Its protein is CSVVKANYGYTF.

The chain has TRBV27 and TRBJ1-1; 7 bases line up with TRBD1. CDR1 and CDR2 from the germline V gene are MNHEY and SMNVEV (reference sequence). V was pared by 6 bases and J by 7 bases, with 11 bases of the junction left unmatched. The CDR3 runs to 14 residues. The CDR3 DNA follows: TGTGCCAGCAGGGCCTTGGGGGACAGCCATGAAGCTTTCTTT. Translation gives CASRALGDSHEAFF.

This clone was observed a few times. The CDR3 is CASSEVAGGLSNYGYTF. The CDR3 region has the DNA TGTGCCAGCAGTGAAGTTGCCGGGGGGCTCTCTAACTATGGCTACACCTTC. This sequence joins TRBV6-1 and TRBJ1-2, with D maybe TRBD1 (6 bases). The germline V gene encodes CDR1 MNHNS and CDR2 SASEGT. V was trimmed by 1 base and J by 0 bases, leaving 15 bases between them. CDR3 length: 17 amino acids.

The chain joins TRBV29-1 to TRBJ2-7; the D gene is possibly TRBD2 (7 bases). V lost 3 bases to trimming and J lost 3 bases, with 18 bases between them. The CDR3 totals 15 residues. Per germline, CDR1 SQVTM and CDR2 ANQGSEA. The CDR3 bases are TGCAGCGTTGATAGGGGGGGAGACACCCTCTACGAGCAGTACTTC. It yields the protein CSVDRGGDTLYEQYF.

The chain joins TRBV28 to TRBJ2-7; TRBD1 is a possible D gene (5 bases). The CDR3 runs 15 residues. Germline V lookup: CDR1 MDHEN, CDR2 SYDVKM. Trimming cost V 0 bases and J 3 bases, with 12 bases left between them. Here the CDR3 DNA reads TGTGCCAGCAGTTTATGGAAGGGCAGGGACTACGAGCAGTACTTC. It is translated as CASSLWKGRDYEQYF. Based on the CDR3 plus reference TRBV28 and TRBJ2-7, the full variable domain is DVKVTQSSRYLVKRTGEKVFLECVQDMDHENMFWYRQDPGLGLRLIYFSYDVKMKEKGDIPEGYSVSREKKERFSLILESASTNQTSMYLCASSLWKGRDYEQYFGPGTRLTVT.

The chain is built from TRBV7-8 and TRBJ1-6; D is unclear. The CDR3 sequence is 17 residues long. V gave up 7 bases and J gave up 4 bases, with 20 bases separating them. Germline V gene sequence: CDR1 SGHVS, CDR2 FQNEAQ. The CDR3 sequence: CASTPGAAPFYNSPLHF. CDR3 DNA sequence: TGTGCCAGCACCCCGGGAGCGGCCCCCTTTTATAATTCACCCCTCCACTTT.